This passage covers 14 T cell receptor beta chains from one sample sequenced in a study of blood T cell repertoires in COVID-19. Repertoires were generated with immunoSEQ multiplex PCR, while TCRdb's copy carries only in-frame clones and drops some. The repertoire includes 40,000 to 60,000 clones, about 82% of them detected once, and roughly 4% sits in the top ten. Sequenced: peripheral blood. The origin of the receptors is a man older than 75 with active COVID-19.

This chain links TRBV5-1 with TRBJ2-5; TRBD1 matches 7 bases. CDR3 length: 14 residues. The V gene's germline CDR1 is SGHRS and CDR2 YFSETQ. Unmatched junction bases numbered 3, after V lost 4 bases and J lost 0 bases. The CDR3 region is CASSRDSNQETQYF. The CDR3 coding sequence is TGCGCCAGCAGCCGGGACAGCAACCAAGAGACCCAGTACTTC.

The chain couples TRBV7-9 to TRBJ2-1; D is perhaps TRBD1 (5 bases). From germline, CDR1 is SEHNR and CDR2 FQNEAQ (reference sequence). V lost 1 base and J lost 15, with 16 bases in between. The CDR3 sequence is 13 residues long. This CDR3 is CASSLGGQGRSFF. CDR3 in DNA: TGTGCCAGCAGCTTAGGCGGCCAGGGTCGTTCGTTCTTC.

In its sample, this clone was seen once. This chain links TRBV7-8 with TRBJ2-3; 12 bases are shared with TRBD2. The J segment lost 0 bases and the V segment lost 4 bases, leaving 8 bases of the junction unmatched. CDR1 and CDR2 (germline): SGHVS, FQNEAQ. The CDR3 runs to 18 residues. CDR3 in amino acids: CASSSWTSGEASTDTQYF. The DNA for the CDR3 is TGTGCCAGCAGCTCGTGGACTAGCGGGGAAGCTAGCACAGATACGCAGTATTTT.

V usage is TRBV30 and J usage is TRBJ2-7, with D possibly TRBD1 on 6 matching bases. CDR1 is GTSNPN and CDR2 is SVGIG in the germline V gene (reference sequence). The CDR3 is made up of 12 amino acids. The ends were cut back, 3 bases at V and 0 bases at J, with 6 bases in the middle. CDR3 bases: TGTGCCTGGAGACAGGGCTCCTACGAGCAGTACTTC. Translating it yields CAWRQGSYEQYF.

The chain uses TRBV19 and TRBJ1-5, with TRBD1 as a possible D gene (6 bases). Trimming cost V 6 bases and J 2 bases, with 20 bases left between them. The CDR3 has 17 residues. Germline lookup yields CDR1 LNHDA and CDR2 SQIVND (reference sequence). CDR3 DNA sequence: TGTGCCAGTAGGGGATCAGGGGTAGGCTTGGGCAATCAGCCCCAGCATTTT. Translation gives CASRGSGVGLGNQPQHF.

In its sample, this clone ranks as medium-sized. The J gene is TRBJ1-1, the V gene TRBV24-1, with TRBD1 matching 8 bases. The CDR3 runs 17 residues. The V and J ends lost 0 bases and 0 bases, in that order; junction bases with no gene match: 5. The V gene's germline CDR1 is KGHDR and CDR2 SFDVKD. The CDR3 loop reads CATSDLGQGQMNTEAFF. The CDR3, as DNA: TGTGCCACCAGTGATTTGGGACAGGGCCAGATGAACACTGAAGCTTTCTTT.

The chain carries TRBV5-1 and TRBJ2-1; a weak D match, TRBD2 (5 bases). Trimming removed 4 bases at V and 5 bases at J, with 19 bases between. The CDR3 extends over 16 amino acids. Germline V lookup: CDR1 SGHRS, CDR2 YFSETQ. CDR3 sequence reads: CASSIPGSGKNNEQFF. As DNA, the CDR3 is TGCGCCAGCAGCATACCGGGATCTGGGAAAAACAATGAGCAGTTCTTC.

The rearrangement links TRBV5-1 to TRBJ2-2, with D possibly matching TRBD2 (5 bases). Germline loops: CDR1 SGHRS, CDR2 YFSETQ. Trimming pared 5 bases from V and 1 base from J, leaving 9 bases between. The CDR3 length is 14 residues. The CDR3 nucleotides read TGCGCCAGCAGAACTAGAGGGAACACCGGGGAGCTGTTTTTT. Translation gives CASRTRGNTGELFF.

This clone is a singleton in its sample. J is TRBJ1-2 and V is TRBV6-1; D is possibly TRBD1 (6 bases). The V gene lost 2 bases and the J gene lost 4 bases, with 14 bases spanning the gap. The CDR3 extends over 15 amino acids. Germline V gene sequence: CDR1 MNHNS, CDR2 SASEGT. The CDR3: CASSETGISSYGYTF. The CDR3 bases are TGTGCCAGCAGTGAAACAGGGATTTCGTCCTATGGCTACACCTTC.

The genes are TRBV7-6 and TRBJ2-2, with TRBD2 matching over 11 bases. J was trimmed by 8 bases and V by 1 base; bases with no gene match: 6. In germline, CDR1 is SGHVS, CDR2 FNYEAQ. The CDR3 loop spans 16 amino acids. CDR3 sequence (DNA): TGTGCCAGCAGCTTAGAGGGACTAGCGGTTTCTGGGGAGCTGTTTTTT. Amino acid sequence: CASSLEGLAVSGELFF.

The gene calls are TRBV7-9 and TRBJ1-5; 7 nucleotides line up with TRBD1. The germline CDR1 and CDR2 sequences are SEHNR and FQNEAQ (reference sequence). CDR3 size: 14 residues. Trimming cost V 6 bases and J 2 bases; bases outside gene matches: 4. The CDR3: CASSSTGGNQPQHF. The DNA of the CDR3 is TGTGCCAGCAGTTCTACAGGGGGCAATCAGCCCCAGCATTTT.

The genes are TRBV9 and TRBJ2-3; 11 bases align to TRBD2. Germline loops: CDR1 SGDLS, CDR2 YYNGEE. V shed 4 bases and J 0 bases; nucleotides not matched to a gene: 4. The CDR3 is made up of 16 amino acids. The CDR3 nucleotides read TGTGCCAGCAGCCCGGGACTAGCGGAGAGCACAGATACGCAGTATTTT. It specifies CASSPGLAESTDTQYF.

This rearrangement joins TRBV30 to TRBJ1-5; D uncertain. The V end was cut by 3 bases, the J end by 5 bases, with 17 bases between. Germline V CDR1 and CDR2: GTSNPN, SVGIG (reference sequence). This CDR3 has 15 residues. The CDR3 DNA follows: TGTGCCTGGAGCACCCGCGACGGGATTTATCAGCCCCAGCATTTT. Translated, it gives CAWSTRDGIYQPQHF. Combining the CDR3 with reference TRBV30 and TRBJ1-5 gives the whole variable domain SQTIHQWPATLVQPVGSPLSLECTVEGTSNPNLYWYRQAAGRGLQLLFYSVGIGQISSEVPQNLSASRPQDRQFILSSKKLLLSDSGFYLCAWSTRDGIYQPQHFGDGTRLSIL.

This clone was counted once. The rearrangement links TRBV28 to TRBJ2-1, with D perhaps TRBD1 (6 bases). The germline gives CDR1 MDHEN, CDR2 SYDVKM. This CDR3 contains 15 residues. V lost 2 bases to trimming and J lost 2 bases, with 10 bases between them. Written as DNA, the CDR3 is TGTGCCAGCAGTTTACGCACAGGGACCTACAATGAGCAGTTCTTC. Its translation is CASSLRTGTYNEQFF. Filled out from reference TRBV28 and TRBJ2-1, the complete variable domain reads DVKVTQSSRYLVKRTGEKVFLECVQDMDHENMFWYRQDPGLGLRLIYFSYDVKMKEKGDIPEGYSVSREKKERFSLILESASTNQTSMYLCASSLRTGTYNEQFFGPGTRLTVL.